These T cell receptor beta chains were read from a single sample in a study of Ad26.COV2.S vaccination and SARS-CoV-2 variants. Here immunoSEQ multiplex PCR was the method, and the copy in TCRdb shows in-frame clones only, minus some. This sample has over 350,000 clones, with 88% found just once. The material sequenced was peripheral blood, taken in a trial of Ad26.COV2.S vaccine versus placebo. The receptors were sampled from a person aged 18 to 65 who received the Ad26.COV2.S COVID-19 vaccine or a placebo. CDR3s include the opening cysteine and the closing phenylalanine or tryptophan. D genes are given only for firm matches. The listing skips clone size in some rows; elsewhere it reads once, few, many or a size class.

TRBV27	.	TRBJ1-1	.	TGTGCCAGCAACTCGGGGGGTCCTAGCAACACTGAAGCTTTCTTT	CASNSGGPSNTEAFF
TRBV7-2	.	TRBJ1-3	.	TGTGCCAGCAACAAACTCTCTGGAAACACCATATATTTT	CASNKLSGNTIYF
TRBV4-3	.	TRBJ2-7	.	TGCGCCAGCGGTCTTTTACCATCGAGCTCCTACGAGCAGTACTTC	CASGLLPSSSYEQYF
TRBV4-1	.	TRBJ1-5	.	TGCGCCAGCAGCCAAGAACGGCGCCAGCCCCAGCATTTT	CASSQERRQPQHF
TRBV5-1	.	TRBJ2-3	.	TGCGCCAGCAATAAAGGGGCTGCGACAGATACGCAGTATTTT	CASNKGAATDTQYF
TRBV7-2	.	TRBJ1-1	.	TGTGCCAGCAGCTTAGACAAGAACACTGAAGCTTTCTTT	CASSLDKNTEAFF
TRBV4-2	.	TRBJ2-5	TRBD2	TGTGCCAGCAGCCATCTCCCGACTAGCGGCGTACAAGAGACCCAGTACTTC	CASSHLPTSGVQETQYF
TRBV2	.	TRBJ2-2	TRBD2	TGTGCCAGCAGCCAGCTAGCGGGGAACACCGGGGAGCTGTTTTTT	CASSQLAGNTGELFF
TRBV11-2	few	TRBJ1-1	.	TGTGCCAGCAGCTTACGCCGTGGGTACGTCCAAGCTTTCTTT	CASSLRRGYVQAFF
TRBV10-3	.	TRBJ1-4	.	TGTGCCATCGCGCAGGCCGCAACTAATGAAAAACTGTTTTTT	CAIAQAATNEKLFF
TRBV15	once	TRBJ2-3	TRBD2	TGTGCCACCAGCAGAGGCCTACTAGCGGGGGGAGATACGCAGTATTTT	CATSRGLLAGGDTQYF
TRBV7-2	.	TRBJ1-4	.	TGTGCCAGCAGCTTAGGGGGAAAAAATGAAAAACTGTTTTTT	CASSLGGKNEKLFF
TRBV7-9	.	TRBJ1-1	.	TGTGCCAGCAGCTTATCTGGGGGGGTCACTGAAGCTTTCTTT	CASSLSGGVTEAFF
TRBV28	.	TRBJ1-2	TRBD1	TGTGCCAGCAGTTTGCGGGACAGAGGCTACACCTTC	CASSLRDRGYTF
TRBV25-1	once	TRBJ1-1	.	TGTGCCAGCACCCGGGACCTCGAGGGAACTGAAGCTTTCTTT	CASTRDLEGTEAFF
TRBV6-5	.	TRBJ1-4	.	TGTGCCAGCAGTTACTCGTTCGCTGGTTCTGAAAAACTGTTTTTT	CASSYSFAGSEKLFF
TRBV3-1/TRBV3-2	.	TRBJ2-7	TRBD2	TGTGCCAGCAGCCCCCGGGGGGGCGGGGGCCACGAGCAGTACTTC	CASSPRGGGGHEQYF
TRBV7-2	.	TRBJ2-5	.	TGTGCCAGCAGCTTAGGCCCAGGATTCCAAGAGACCCAGTACTTC	CASSLGPGFQETQYF
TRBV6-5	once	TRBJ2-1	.	TGTGCCAGCAGTTACTCGAAGAACACTTACAATGAGCAGTTCTTC	CASSYSKNTYNEQFF
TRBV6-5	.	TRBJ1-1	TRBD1	TGTGCCACGTGGACAGGGACTGAAGCTTTCTTT	CATWTGTEAFF
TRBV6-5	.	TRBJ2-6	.	TGTGCCAGCAGTTCCGGGTCTTCCTCTGGGGCCAACGTCCTGACTTTC	CASSSGSSSGANVLTF
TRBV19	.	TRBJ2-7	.	TGTGCCAGTAGTATGACAGTCAGCTCCTACGAGCAGTACTTC	CASSMTVSSYEQYF
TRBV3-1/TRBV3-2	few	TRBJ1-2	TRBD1	TGTGCCAGCAGCCAGGGACAGGGGGGACGCTACACCTTC	CASSQGQGGRYTF
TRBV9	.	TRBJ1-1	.	TGTGCCAGCACCCACTTGGGCGCGAACACTGAAGCTTTCTTT	CASTHLGANTEAFF
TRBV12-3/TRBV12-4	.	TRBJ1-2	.	TGTGCCAGCAGTCCCCCCGGGGGCGATGGCTACACCTTC	CASSPPGGDGYTF
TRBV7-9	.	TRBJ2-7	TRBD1	TGTGCCAGCAGCAACGACAGGGCTCCTTACGAGCAGTACTTC	CASSNDRAPYEQYF
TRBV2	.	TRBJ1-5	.	TGTGCCAGCAGTGGGGACAACCAGAGCAATCAGCCCCAGCATTTT	CASSGDNQSNQPQHF
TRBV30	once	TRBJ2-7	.	TGTGCCTGGGAAACAGGGTTAGTACAGTACTTC	CAWETGLVQYF
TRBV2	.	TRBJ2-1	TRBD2	TGTGCCAGCACCAGACTAGCCCGTGCCGGGGAGCAGTTCTTC	CASTRLARAGEQFF
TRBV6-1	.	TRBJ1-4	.	TGTGCCAGCAGTGAAGGCGGCGGGGGAGGTGAAAAACTGTTTTTT	CASSEGGGGGEKLFF
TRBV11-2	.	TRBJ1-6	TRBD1	TGTGCCAGCAGCAAGGGACAGGGGTATTCACCCCTCCACTTT	CASSKGQGYSPLHF
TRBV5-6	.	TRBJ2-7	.	TGTGCCAGCAGTACGGGGCTTTCAGCCTACGAGCAGTACTTC	CASSTGLSAYEQYF
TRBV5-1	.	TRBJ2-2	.	TGCGCCAGCAGCTTGGGACAGTCGAACACCGGGGAGCTGTTTTTT	CASSLGQSNTGELFF
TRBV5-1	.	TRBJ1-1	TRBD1	TGCGCCAGCAGCGATTGGACAGGGGGCGCGAGGAACACTGAAGCTTTCTTT	CASSDWTGGARNTEAFF
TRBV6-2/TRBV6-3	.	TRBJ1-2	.	TGTGCCAGCAGCGACGGGTTATATGGCTACACCTTC	CASSDGLYGYTF
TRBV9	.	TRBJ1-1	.	TGTGCCAGCAGCGTAGATGTCAACACTGAAGCTTTCTTT	CASSVDVNTEAFF
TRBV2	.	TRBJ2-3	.	TGTGCCAGCACCAGCTGGGACTTCACAGATACGCAGTATTTT	CASTSWDFTDTQYF
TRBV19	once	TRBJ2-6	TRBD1	TGTGCCAGTAGTACCACAGGGGGCGCACCTGGGGCCAACGTCCTGACTTTC	CASSTTGGAPGANVLTF
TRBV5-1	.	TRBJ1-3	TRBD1	TGCGCCAGCAGCTTAGGGGGCCCTGGAAACACCATATATTTT	CASSLGGPGNTIYF
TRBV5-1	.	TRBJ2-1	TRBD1	TGCGCCAGCAGTTCAAGACAGGGTTACTACAATGAGCAGTTCTTC	CASSSRQGYYNEQFF
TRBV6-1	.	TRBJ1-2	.	TGTGCCAGCAGTGAATTGAAGGGTAGCTATGGCTACACCTTC	CASSELKGSYGYTF
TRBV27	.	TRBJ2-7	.	TGTGCCAGCAGTTTATTTAAGGGGAGCTCCTACGAGCAGTACTTC	CASSLFKGSSYEQYF
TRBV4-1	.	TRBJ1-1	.	TGCGCCAGCAGCCAAAGACAGGCGGTGGGCACTGAAGCTTTCTTT	CASSQRQAVGTEAFF
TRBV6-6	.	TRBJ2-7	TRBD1	TGTGCCAGCAGTATAGGGACAGGGAGCGAGCAGTACTTC	CASSIGTGSEQYF